Listed here are 11 T cell receptor beta chains from one sample, sequenced in a study of CD8 T cells in ankylosing spondylitis. TCRdb analysed the 5' RACE reads with MiXCR anew, one entry per CDR3 protein. The data contain about 180,000 distinct CDR3 sequences, roughly 10% of them singletons. The source material was blood, either unsorted or a sorted T cell fraction (not recorded which). Receptor source: a female donor with ankylosing spondylitis or in good health (not recorded which).

This clonotype was recorded many times. The chain has TRBV4-3 and TRBJ2-7, with a weak D call TRBD2 (6 bases). Trimming took off 3 bases at V and 5 bases at J, with 17 bases between the two ends. Germline-derived CDR1 and CDR2 are LGHNA and YSLEER. CDR3 length: 15 amino acids. In DNA form, the CDR3 reads TGCGCCAGCAGCCAGGGGGACTCCGCTCGGGACGAGCAGTACTTC. This sequence encodes CASSQGDSARDEQYF.

There are many counts of this clonotype. The J gene is TRBJ1-1, the V gene TRBV29-1, with D unclear. The CDR3 sequence is 13 residues long. CDR1 and CDR2 from the germline V gene are SQVTM and ANQGSEA. V lost 3 bases and J lost 4, with 12 bases in between. In nucleotides, the CDR3 is TGCAGCGTTGACGGTGGGGAGGGCACTGAAGCTTTCTTT. Its protein is CSVDGGEGTEAFF.

The rearrangement uses TRBV5-6 and TRBJ2-5; D uncertain. The ends were cut back, 4 bases at V and 5 bases at J, with 12 bases in the middle. CDR1 and CDR2 from the germline V gene are SGHDT and YYEEEE. The CDR3 has 13 residues. The CDR3 region is CASSDSGSETQYF. The CDR3 DNA sequence: TGTGCCAGCAGCGACTCGGGTTCGGAGACCCAGTACTTC.

The chain couples TRBV6-1 to TRBJ2-3; 8 bases are a match to TRBD1. V lost 4 bases to trimming and J lost 0 bases; unmatched junction nucleotides: 3. The germline V gene has CDR1 MNHNS and CDR2 SASEGT. The length of the CDR3 is 15 residues. In nucleotides, the CDR3 is TGTGCCAGCAGTGTAGGGACAGGAAGCACAGATACGCAGTATTTT. Translation: CASSVGTGSTDTQYF.

The chain joins TRBV4-3 to TRBJ1-4; D unclear. V dropped 4 bases and J dropped 8 bases, with 8 bases sitting between them. The germline gives CDR1 LGHNA, CDR2 YSLEER. The CDR3 covers 12 residues. The CDR3 is CASSPLGEKLFF. CDR3 in DNA: TGCGCCAGCAGCCCTTTGGGCGAAAAACTGTTTTTT.

This clonotype was counted many times. A read error may produce the germline difference seen at one junction end. The chain carries TRBV10-3 and TRBJ2-3; 8 bases are a match to TRBD2. CDR3 length equals 17 residues. Germline values: CDR1 ENHRY, CDR2 SYGVKD. The CDR3 loop reads CATSRLAGNQGTDTQYF. The CDR3, as DNA: TGTGCCACCAGTCGGCTAGCGGGTAACCAGGGCACAGATACGCAGTATTTT.

The table lists this clonotype with a few counts. This sequence joins TRBV20-1 and TRBJ2-3, with D possibly TRBD2 on 6 matching bases. The V and J ends lost 6 bases and 4 bases respectively, with 11 bases between them. The CDR3 length is 12 residues. Germline CDR1 is DFQATT and CDR2 is SNEGSKA (reference sequence). In DNA, the CDR3 is TGCAGTGCGAGACTAGTGGCAGATACGCAGTATTTT. Protein product: CSARLVADTQYF.

This rearrangement joins TRBV7-9 to TRBJ2-3, with D uncertain. Germline V gene sequence: CDR1 SEHNR, CDR2 FQNEAQ (reference sequence). This CDR3 is 14 amino acids long. V lost 0 bases to trimming and J lost 1 base, with 5 bases between them. The CDR3 coding sequence is TGTGCCAGCAGCTTAGCGTTAGGCACAGATACGCAGTATTTT. It is translated as CASSLALGTDTQYF.

The V call is TRBV23-1, the J call TRBJ2-7; the D gene is possibly TRBD1 (6 bases). TRBV23-1 qualifies as an ORF whose function is uncertain. V was shortened by 6 bases and J by 2 bases, with 14 bases between the two germline ends. This CDR3 spans 14 amino acids. The CDR3 sequence is CASRLSGTPYEQYF. CDR3 nucleotides: TGCGCCAGCAGATTATCCGGGACACCCTACGAGCAGTACTTC.

This clonotype has just a few counts. The chain links TRBV9 to TRBJ2-1, with TRBD1 identical over 7 bases. The germline V gene encodes CDR1 SGDLS and CDR2 YYNGEE. V shed 3 bases, J shed 7 bases, and the junction held 4 bases outside the gene matches. The CDR3 is made up of 13 amino acids. As DNA, the CDR3 is TGTGCCAGCAGCGGATCGGACAGGAATGAGCAGTTCTTC. It translates to CASSGSDRNEQFF. Complete variable domain (other parts from reference TRBV9 and TRBJ2-1): DSGVTQTPKHLITATGQRVTLRCSPRSGDLSVYWYQQSLDQGLQFLIQYYNGEERAKGNILERFSAQQFPDLHSELNLSSLELGDSALYFCASSGSDRNEQFFGPGTRLTVL.

The chain links TRBV20-1 to TRBJ2-1; 13 bases line up with TRBD2. CDR1 and CDR2 from the germline V gene are DFQATT and SNEGSKA (reference sequence). V dropped 6 bases and J dropped 9; count of bases not matched to a gene: 11. This CDR3 comprises 15 residues. The CDR3 bases are TGCAGTGCCATGGACGCCGGGACTAGCGGGACTGAGCAGTTCTTC. Translated, it gives CSAMDAGTSGTEQFF.